A single sample gave rise to the 6 T cell receptor beta chains below, sequenced in a study of tumor-infiltrating lymphocytes in primary liver carcinoma. Germline DNA was also extracted, with blood RNA taken from unsorted whole blood. Total RNA amounting to 500 ng was the source from which TCR beta cDNA was made with a constant-region primer. Three nested multiplex PCR rounds, a slightly modified ARM-PCR method, built the TCR beta libraries. The two initial PCR rounds, around 10 cycles each, used TRBV1-TRBV30 forward and C-beta reverse primers. Using its own MiXCR run on the multiplex PCR reads, TCRdb lists one record per CDR3 protein. The sample holds fewer than 350,000 distinct CDR3 sequences, 65% seen once. Source material: peripheral blood. The receptors stem from a man between 35 and 55 years old with primary liver carcinoma and hepatitis B virus infection.

This clonotype was counted ten times or more. The rearrangement uses TRBV12-3 or TRBV12-4 and TRBJ2-3, with 8 nucleotides matching TRBD2. The trim removed 5 bases at V and 1 base at J, leaving 11 bases unmatched. This CDR3 is built from 17 residues. The CDR3 spells CASSPRLARKRTDTQYF. DNA of the CDR3: TGTGCCAGCAGTCCTAGACTAGCGAGGAAACGCACAGATACGCAGTATTTT.

The chain uses TRBV5-1 and TRBJ2-7, with a possible D match to TRBD2 (6 bases). V lost 0 bases to trimming and J lost 3 bases, with 37 bases between them. This CDR3 contains 23 residues. Germline V CDR1 and CDR2: SGHRS, YFSETQ. The CDR3 loop reads CASSLEGLAPSATHSRRFYEQYF. CDR3 bases: TGCGCCAGCAGCTTGGAGGGGCTAGCGCCCTCGGCTACCCACTCCCGGAGGTTCTACGAGCAGTACTTC.

This clonotype was picked up a small number of times. The V call is TRBV6-6, the J call TRBJ2-7, with 12 bases that match TRBD2. The CDR3 runs 17 residues. Germline V gives CDR1 MNHNY, CDR2 SVGAGI (reference sequence). The V segment lost 4 bases and the J segment 2 bases; nucleotides outside the gene matches: 9. CDR3 protein: CASSSPYRTSGTYEQYF. CDR3 DNA: TGTGCCAGCAGTTCTCCTTACCGGACTAGCGGGACCTACGAGCAGTACTTC.

The table lists this clonotype with many counts. V gene TRBV14 combines with J gene TRBJ2-5; 8 bases agree with TRBD2. The CDR3 is made up of 15 amino acids. V shed 1 base and J 9 bases; nucleotides not matched to a gene: 10. Germline V gives CDR1 SGHDN, CDR2 FVKESK. In nucleotides, the CDR3 is TGTGCCAGCAGCCAAGTTCATTCGGGACTAGGGGCCCAGTACTTC. Translating gives CASSQVHSGLGAQYF.

Regarding this clonotype: This sequence may be a read error, since a much larger clone differs from it by one base. The chain has TRBV12-3 or TRBV12-4 and TRBJ2-5; D remains ambiguous. The germline V and J ends were trimmed by 6 bases and 4 bases, with 12 bases remaining between them. This CDR3 spans 13 amino acids. CDR3 nucleotides: TGTGCCAGCAGCTTGAACACGGGAGAGACCCAGTACTTC. As protein: CASSLNTGETQYF.

A note on this clonotype: This sequence may be a read error, since a much larger clone differs from it by one base. The DNA for the CDR3 is TGTGCCAGCACCTTGACAGGGGGGAGGTATGAGCAGATCTTC. This sequence encodes CASTLTGGRYEQIF. V is TRBV12-3 or TRBV12-4 and J is TRBJ2-1; 9 bases line up with TRBD1. The length of the CDR3 is 14 residues.